One and the same sample provided the 30 T cell receptor beta chains below, sequenced in a study of blood T cell repertoires in COVID-19 (dated by TCRdb to 2018 to 2020). Libraries were constructed by the immunoSEQ multiplex PCR assay. Held by TCRdb, this immuneACCESS table contains in-frame sequences only and omits some clones. Under half of the omission traces to an unresolved V gene where checked; the cause of the rest is unknown. Counted in this sample were roughly 200,000 clones; 65% to 85% of them appeared once. The ten biggest clones cover roughly 7.2% of the sample. Sequencing input: peripheral blood. These receptors were collected from a woman aged 40 to 55 with COVID-19, enrolled during active disease.

V usage is TRBV6-6 and J usage is TRBJ2-1; the match to TRBD2 covers 7 bases. The junction had 0 bases not matched to a gene; V was cut back by 2 bases and J by 8 bases. This CDR3 spans 12 amino acids. Germline lookup yields CDR1 MNHNY and CDR2 SVGAGI (reference sequence). The CDR3 DNA reads TGTGCCAGCAGTTACCGGGAGGATGAGCAGTTCTTC. Its protein is CASSYREDEQFF.

This clone came up once. The chain is built from TRBV2 and TRBJ1-1; 10 nucleotides align to TRBD1. CDR3 length equals 16 residues. The junction had 8 bases not matched to a gene; V was cut back by 1 base and J by 6 bases. The V gene's germline CDR1 is SNHLY and CDR2 FYNNEI. DNA of the CDR3: TGTGCCAGCAGTGAAGGAGGGACAGGGGCAATCGCTGAAGCTTTCTTT. Protein: CASSEGGTGAIAEAFF.

This chain links TRBV28 with TRBJ2-1; 7 positions match TRBD2. With 4 bases clipped from V and 3 bases from J, the junction kept 6 bases outside the gene matches. There are 15 residues in the CDR3. Germline CDR1 is MDHEN and CDR2 is SYDVKM. The CDR3 loop reads CASSSGGVNYNEQFF. The DNA of the CDR3 is TGTGCCAGCAGTTCTGGGGGGGTGAACTACAATGAGCAGTTCTTC. Combining the CDR3 with reference TRBV28 and TRBJ2-1 gives the whole variable domain DVKVTQSSRYLVKRTGEKVFLECVQDMDHENMFWYRQDPGLGLRLIYFSYDVKMKEKGDIPEGYSVSREKKERFSLILESASTNQTSMYLCASSSGGVNYNEQFFGPGTRLTVL.

The chain employs TRBV5-1 and TRBJ1-2; D is ambiguous. Per germline, CDR1 SGHRS and CDR2 YFSETQ. V gave up 0 bases and J gave up 4 bases, with 19 bases separating them. This CDR3 is built from 17 residues. In nucleotides, the CDR3 is TGCGCCAGCAGCTTGGGGGGAGCAAGAGGATTACTCTATGGCTACACCTTC. Translating gives CASSLGGARGLLYGYTF.

This clone was found a few times. Other DNA sequences within the sample encode an identical CDR3. This chain connects TRBV12-3 or TRBV12-4 to TRBJ2-7; no definite D call. The CDR3 has 12 amino acids. Deletions cut 2 bases from V and 4 bases from J, with 6 bases between. CDR3 sequence: CASSLFPYEQYF. In DNA, the CDR3 is TGTGCCAGCAGTTTATTCCCGTACGAGCAGTACTTC.

This clone was seen once. The chain joins TRBV11-3 to TRBJ2-7, with TRBD1 identical over 9 bases. Germline CDR1 and CDR2: SGHNT and YENEEA. V lost 5 bases to trimming and J lost 5 bases; unmatched junction nucleotides: 10. The CDR3 is made up of 15 amino acids. CDR3 nucleotide sequence: TGTGCCAGCAGCCTCTCGGACAGGGGTTTCAACGAGCAGTACTTC. Its translation: CASSLSDRGFNEQYF.

This clone was recorded only once. The chain carries TRBV5-4 and TRBJ1-2; no definite D call. Deletions cut 3 bases from V and 5 bases from J, with 14 bases between. The V gene's germline CDR1 is SGHNT and CDR2 YYREEE (reference sequence). The CDR3 runs to 14 residues. This CDR3 is CASSSNQAGYGYTF. The CDR3 DNA reads TGTGCCAGCAGCTCAAACCAAGCGGGGTATGGCTACACCTTC.

The J gene is TRBJ2-1, the V gene TRBV29-1; 8 bases map to TRBD2. Germline V gene sequence: CDR1 SQVTM, CDR2 ANQGSEA. The CDR3 totals 9 residues. V lost 6 bases to trimming and J lost 14 bases; unmatched junction nucleotides: 3. CDR3 loop: CSVSGSEFF. For the CDR3, the DNA is TGCAGCGTAAGCGGGAGCGAGTTCTTC.

This chain joins TRBV5-1 and TRBJ2-3, with 10 bases matching TRBD1. This CDR3 spans 16 amino acids. Trimming took 4 bases from V and 0 from J; bases not matched to a gene: 5. Per germline, CDR1 SGHRS and CDR2 YFSETQ. CDR3 region: CASSGRGQGSTDTQYF. DNA of the CDR3: TGCGCCAGCAGCGGGAGGGGACAGGGGAGCACAGATACGCAGTATTTT.

The chain combines TRBV27 with TRBJ2-7; D may be TRBD2 (5 bases). The CDR3 contains 14 residues. Germline V gene data show CDR1 as MNHEY and CDR2 as SMNVEV (reference sequence). Trimming stripped 5 bases from V and 6 bases from J, with 17 bases between. The CDR3 loop reads CASSLDGGLGEQYF. The DNA of the CDR3 is TGTGCCAGCAGTCTGGACGGTGGACTGGGCGAGCAGTACTTC.

J is TRBJ2-7 and V is TRBV5-1; 10 bases are shared with TRBD1. In germline, CDR1 is SGHRS, CDR2 YFSETQ. The CDR3 runs to 16 residues. The J segment lost 5 bases and the V segment lost 4 bases, leaving 12 bases of the junction unmatched. The CDR3 DNA follows: TGCGCCAGCAGCCGGGCCGCCGGGACAGGGGATAACGAGCAGTACTTC. Protein sequence: CASSRAAGTGDNEQYF.

This sequence joins TRBV5-1 and TRBJ2-1, with 9 bases lining up with TRBD1. The CDR3 is 15 residues long. Germline V gene sequence: CDR1 SGHRS, CDR2 YFSETQ. The V and J ends lost 0 bases and 12 bases, in that order; junction bases with no gene match: 10. The CDR3 loop reads CASSLGLGQGEGQFF. CDR3 coding DNA: TGCGCCAGCAGCTTGGGGTTGGGACAGGGCGAGGGGCAGTTCTTC.

This clone was observed once. The J gene is TRBJ1-2, the V gene TRBV7-9, with 9 bases aligning to TRBD1. Germline CDR1 reads SEHNR; CDR2 reads FQNEAQ (reference sequence). The CDR3 loop spans 11 amino acids. J was trimmed by 7 bases and V by 8 bases; bases with no gene match: 2. The CDR3 coding sequence is TGTGCCAGCCGGGACAGGGCTGGCTACACCTTC. It codes for CASRDRAGYTF.

This clone occurred many times. The chain employs TRBV5-4 and TRBJ2-3; 15 bases map to TRBD2. Trimming cost V 3 bases and J 3 bases; bases outside gene matches: 11. The CDR3 sequence is 19 residues long. The V gene's germline CDR1 is SGHNT and CDR2 YYREEE (reference sequence). DNA for the CDR3: TGTGCCAGCAGCTGGAGGACTAGCGGGAGGGCCCTCATGACAGATACGCAGTATTTT. It is translated as CASSWRTSGRALMTDTQYF.

The chain links TRBV19 to TRBJ2-5; TRBD2 agrees at 12 bases. Germline CDR1 reads LNHDA; CDR2 reads SQIVND (reference sequence). The CDR3 loop spans 16 amino acids. V was pared by 5 bases and J by 1 base, with 5 bases of the junction left unmatched. The CDR3, as DNA: TGTGCCAGTAGTTCCTCGGGACTAGCGGGCCAAGAGACCCAGTACTTC. Translated, it gives CASSSSGLAGQETQYF.

This clone was detected once. This chain connects TRBV24-1 to TRBJ2-7; 12 nucleotides align to TRBD1. This CDR3 contains 16 residues. Germline loops: CDR1 KGHDR, CDR2 SFDVKD. V lost 4 bases to trimming and J lost 7 bases; unmatched junction nucleotides: 10. The CDR3 DNA is TGTGCCACCAGTGACCCTACCGGGACAGGGGGCGGAGAGCAGTACTTC. This translates into CATSDPTGTGGGEQYF.

The chain employs TRBV5-1 and TRBJ1-1; tentatively, D is TRBD1 (5 bases). Trimming stripped 3 bases from V and 6 bases from J, with 15 bases between. Germline V gene sequence: CDR1 SGHRS, CDR2 YFSETQ. The CDR3 consists of 14 residues. The CDR3 is CASSSTGQGAEAFF. The DNA for the CDR3 is TGCGCCAGCAGCTCCACAGGCCAAGGCGCTGAAGCTTTCTTT.

V is TRBV4-1 and J is TRBJ2-7; 7 positions match TRBD2. Germline assignment: CDR1 MGHRA and CDR2 YSYEKL. The CDR3 extends over 16 amino acids. J was trimmed by 2 bases and V by 1 base; bases with no gene match: 8. Here the CDR3 reads CASSQALAGDAYEQYF. Written as DNA, the CDR3 is TGCGCCAGCAGCCAAGCGTTGGCGGGAGACGCCTACGAGCAGTACTTC.

This sequence joins TRBV5-1 and TRBJ2-7; D is perhaps TRBD1 (6 bases). This CDR3 region has 14 residues. The germline V and J ends were trimmed by 1 base and 1 base, with 9 bases remaining between them. Germline V lookup: CDR1 SGHRS, CDR2 YFSETQ. This CDR3 reads CASSLKGHSYEQYF. The CDR3 DNA reads as TGCGCCAGCAGCTTGAAGGGACATTCCTACGAGCAGTACTTC.

This chain connects TRBV2 to TRBJ2-3; TRBD2 agrees at 7 bases. CDR1 is SNHLY and CDR2 is FYNNEI in the germline V gene. Trimming cost V 5 bases and J 10 bases; bases outside gene matches: 12. The CDR3 runs to 14 residues. The CDR3 nucleotides read TGTGCCAGCAGTCTAGGGACTATCCTCGGATCGCAGTATTTT. Its translation: CASSLGTILGSQYF. The full variable domain, in which reference TRBV2 and TRBJ2-3 provide the parts outside the CDR3, is EPEVTQTPSHQVTQMGQEVILRCVPISNHLYFYWYRQILGQKVEFLVSFYNNEISEKSEIFDDQFSVERPDGSNFTLKIRSTKLEDSAMYFCASSLGTILGSQYFGPGTRLTVL.

The chain carries TRBV18 and TRBJ2-7, with D possibly being TRBD2 (6 bases). V lost 4 bases to trimming and J lost 3 bases, with 19 bases between them. The germline V gene has CDR1 KGHSH and CDR2 LQKENI. The CDR3 is 16 residues long. The CDR3 protein is CASSLSGGQGGYEQYF. The CDR3 DNA reads TGTGCCAGCTCACTTAGTGGCGGGCAGGGAGGCTACGAGCAGTACTTC. Variable domain in full (rest from reference TRBV18 and TRBJ2-7): NAGVMQNPRHLVRRRGQEARLRCSPMKGHSHVYWYRQLPEEGLKFMVYLQKENIIDESGMPKERFSAEFPKEGPSILRIQQVVRGDSAAYFCASSLSGGQGGYEQYFGPGTRLTVT.

This chain links TRBV24-1 with TRBJ1-6; D is unresolved. Germline V gives CDR1 KGHDR, CDR2 SFDVKD. Trimming removed 1 base at V and 7 bases at J, with 16 bases between. CDR3 length: 17 amino acids. Written as DNA, the CDR3 is TGTGCCACCAGTGATTTCGGTTCCTCCAGGTTAAATTCACCCCTCCACTTT. Residues: CATSDFGSSRLNSPLHF.

The DNA for the CDR3 is TGTGCCAGCAGCCGGACAGGGGGCGGTCGTCAGCCCCAGCATTTT. This encodes CASSRTGGGRQPQHF. The chain recombines TRBV7-9 with TRBJ1-5, with TRBD1 matching 11 bases. V gave up 5 bases and J gave up 6 bases; unmatched junction bases: 6. The germline V gene encodes CDR1 SEHNR and CDR2 FQNEAQ (reference sequence). CDR3 length: 15 amino acids.

A few counts support this clone. V usage is TRBV6-4 and J usage is TRBJ1-1; 10 bases line up with TRBD1. This CDR3 spans 12 amino acids. The germline gives CDR1 MRHNA, CDR2 SNTAGT. Trimming took 8 bases from V and 6 from J; bases not matched to a gene: 3. The CDR3 is CASSGTGAEAFF. The CDR3, as DNA: TGTGCCAGCTCCGGGACAGGGGCTGAAGCTTTCTTT.

This clone showed up just a few times. Different DNA sequences within this sample yield the same CDR3. This chain links TRBV11-2 with TRBJ1-5; D is uncertain. V was shortened by 1 base and J by 1 base, with 5 bases between the two germline ends. Looked up from germline, CDR1 is SGHAT and CDR2 is FQNNGV. The length of the CDR3 is 14 residues. This chain's CDR3 is CASSLAGSNQPQHF. The CDR3 DNA reads as TGTGCCAGCAGCTTAGCGGGGAGCAATCAGCCCCAGCATTTT.

The chain employs TRBV6-5 and TRBJ1-2, with 8 nucleotides matching TRBD1. Losses at the gene ends were 2 bases for V and 3 bases for J; bases not matched to a gene: 8. Germline lookup yields CDR1 MNHEY and CDR2 SVGAGI. CDR3 length equals 16 residues. The CDR3 here is CASSYTLTGADYGYTF. The CDR3, as DNA: TGTGCCAGCAGTTACACCCTGACAGGGGCGGACTATGGCTACACCTTC.

This rearrangement joins TRBV19 to TRBJ1-1, with D possibly being TRBD1 (5 bases). The CDR3 sequence is 13 residues long. Trimming cost V 10 bases and J 1 base, with 13 bases left between them. Germline V gene data show CDR1 as LNHDA and CDR2 as SQIVND (reference sequence). The CDR3 protein is CAIRDSSNTEAFF. The CDR3 DNA follows: TGTGCCATTAGAGACAGTTCGAACACTGAAGCTTTCTTT.

The chain uses TRBV15 and TRBJ1-4; TRBD1 might be the D (5 bases). The CDR3 is 16 residues long. The V and J ends lost 2 bases and 0 bases respectively, with 10 bases between them. Germline-derived CDR1 and CDR2 are LNHNV and YYDKDF (reference sequence). The CDR3 loop reads CATSRTGITTNEKLFF. The CDR3 DNA reads TGTGCCACCAGCAGAACAGGAATTACAACTAATGAAAAACTGTTTTTT.

The chain joins TRBV7-3 to TRBJ1-6; D call uncertain. V was trimmed by 8 bases and J by 5 bases, leaving 7 bases between them. There are 12 residues in the CDR3. Looked up from germline, CDR1 is SGHTA and CDR2 is FQGTGA. The CDR3 loop is CASRGNNSPLHF. The CDR3 DNA reads as TGTGCCAGCCGGGGAAATAATTCACCCCTCCACTTT.

This sequence joins TRBV6-5 and TRBJ1-5; no clear D gene. Germline lookup yields CDR1 MNHEY and CDR2 SVGAGI. Trimming shortened V by 0 bases and J by 6 bases, and 9 bases separated the two germline ends. This CDR3 is built from 14 residues. The CDR3 nucleotides are TGTGCCAGCAGTTACTCGCCGGGAAGTCAGCCCCAGCATTTT. It is translated as CASSYSPGSQPQHF.